These 7 T cell receptor beta chains originate from one sample sequenced in a study of OX40 agonist ivuxolimab in advanced cancers. Clones were sequenced by immunoSEQ multiplex PCR, and TCRdb holds only the in-frame ones, with some missing. Here the sample spans 90,000 or so clones, 75% to 95% being singletons. This sample comprised CD4+ or CD8+ T cells sorted from blood, obtained in a trial of the OX40 agonist ivuxolimab. These receptors were collected from an adult with an advanced solid tumor such as melanoma, head and neck, liver or kidney cancer.

The rearrangement uses TRBV6-5 and TRBJ1-3; D is uncertain. This CDR3 spans 15 amino acids. Germline V gives CDR1 MNHEY, CDR2 SVGAGI. V lost 2 bases, J lost 2 bases, and 10 bases lay in between. The CDR3 sequence: CASSYGPPPGNTIYF. In DNA form, the CDR3 reads TGTGCCAGCAGTTACGGGCCTCCCCCTGGAAACACCATATATTTT.

The chain combines TRBV6-6 with TRBJ1-1, with TRBD1 identical over 8 bases. Germline V gene sequence: CDR1 MNHNY, CDR2 SVGAGI (reference sequence). The CDR3 is 14 residues long. After removal of 2 bases from V and 4 bases from J, the junction contained 3 bases not matched to a gene. The CDR3 DNA is TGTGCCAGCAGTTACGGGACAGGTAGCACTGAAGCTTTCTTT. This translates into CASSYGTGSTEAFF.

This clone was detected only a few times. The chain has TRBV27 and TRBJ1-1, with TRBD1 as a possible D gene (5 bases). CDR3 size: 15 residues. Germline values: CDR1 MNHEY, CDR2 SMNVEV (reference sequence). Trimming shortened V by 8 bases and J by 0 bases, and 16 bases separated the two germline ends. The CDR3 region is CASGGPGQMNTEAFF. The CDR3, as DNA: TGTGCCAGCGGAGGACCGGGGCAGATGAACACTGAAGCTTTCTTT.

The rearrangement links TRBV7-2 to TRBJ2-5; no definite D call. Germline V lookup: CDR1 SGHTA, CDR2 FQGNSA. The V end lost 0 bases, the J end lost 5 bases, and 7 bases lay between the germline ends. CDR3 length: 13 residues. The CDR3 loop is CASSLAGGETQYF. DNA for the CDR3: TGTGCCAGCAGCTTAGCGGGTGGTGAGACCCAGTACTTC.

V gene TRBV28 combines with J gene TRBJ2-7; D uncertain. The V gene lost 4 bases and the J gene lost 3 bases, with 7 bases spanning the gap. Germline values: CDR1 MDHEN, CDR2 SYDVKM. This CDR3 is 12 amino acids long. CDR3 coding DNA: TGTGCCAGCAGTTCCCCGGGCTACGAGCAGTACTTC. Translated: CASSSPGYEQYF.

The gene calls are TRBV9 and TRBJ2-1; the D gene is possibly TRBD2 (6 bases). Germline loops: CDR1 SGDLS, CDR2 YYNGEE. V lost 0 bases to trimming and J lost 8 bases, with 12 bases between them. This CDR3 spans 14 amino acids. CDR3 sequence reads: CASSVAGARDEQFF. CDR3 bases: TGTGCCAGCAGCGTAGCGGGAGCTAGGGATGAGCAGTTCTTC.

The CDR3 DNA is TGTGCCAGCAGTAGTAGTAGTTGGCAGTTCTTC. It encodes CASSSSSWQFF. The genes are TRBV2 and TRBJ2-1; D remains ambiguous. Trimming removed 5 bases from V and 12 bases from J, with 11 bases in between. Per the germline V gene, CDR1 is SNHLY and CDR2 is FYNNEI. This CDR3 has 11 amino acids. Complete variable domain (other parts from reference TRBV2 and TRBJ2-1): EPEVTQTPSHQVTQMGQEVILRCVPISNHLYFYWYRQILGQKVEFLVSFYNNEISEKSEIFDDQFSVERPDGSNFTLKIRSTKLEDSAMYFCASSSSSWQFFGPGTRLTVL.